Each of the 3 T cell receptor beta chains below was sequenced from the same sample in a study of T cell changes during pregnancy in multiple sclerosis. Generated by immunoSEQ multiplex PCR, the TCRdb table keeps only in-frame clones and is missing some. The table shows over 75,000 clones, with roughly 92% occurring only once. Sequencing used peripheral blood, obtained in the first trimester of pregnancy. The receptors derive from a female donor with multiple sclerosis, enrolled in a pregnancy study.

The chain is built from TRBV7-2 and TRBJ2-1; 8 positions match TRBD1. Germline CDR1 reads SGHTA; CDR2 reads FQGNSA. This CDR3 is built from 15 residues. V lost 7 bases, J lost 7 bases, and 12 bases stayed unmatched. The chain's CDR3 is CASTYAGGTKNEQFF. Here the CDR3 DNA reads TGTGCCAGCACCTATGCAGGGGGCACGAAGAATGAGCAGTTCTTC.

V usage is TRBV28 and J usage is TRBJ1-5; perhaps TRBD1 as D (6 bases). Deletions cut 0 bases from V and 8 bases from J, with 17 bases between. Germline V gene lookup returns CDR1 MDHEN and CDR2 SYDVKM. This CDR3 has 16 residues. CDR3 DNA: TGTGCCAGCAGTTTATGGGGGGGCTCGCGGGGGGAGCCCCAGCATTTT. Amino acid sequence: CASSLWGGSRGEPQHF.

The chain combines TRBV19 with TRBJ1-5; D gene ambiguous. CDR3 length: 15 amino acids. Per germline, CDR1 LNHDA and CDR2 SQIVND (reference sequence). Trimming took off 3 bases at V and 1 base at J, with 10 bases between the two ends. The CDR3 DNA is TGTGCCAGTAGTATCGCGGACTTAAGCAATCAGCCCCAGCATTTT. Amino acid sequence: CASSIADLSNQPQHF.